This T cell receptor beta chain was recorded in a study of spatial heterogeneity in lung cancer. Findings of the study overall: Within tumors, counts of expanded alpha and beta TCRs tracked tumor mutation counts.

The time point: sample taken at primary tumor resection. Whole RNA came from tumor, nontumor lung or frozen PBMC and was sequenced without being sorted. This clonotype was seen at least ten times. Antigen: not known. The CDR3 has 12 amino acids. Germline V gene sequence: CDR1 DFQATT, CDR2 SNEGSKA (reference sequence). Trimming shortened V by 1 base and J by 2 bases, and 6 bases separated the two germline ends. TCRdb fed the 5' RACE reads into MiXCR, producing one record per CDR3 protein. Among 13,000 or so distinct CDR3 sequences listed, roughly 5% were seen once. The sequencing used lung tumor tissue, collected at surgery. The chain combines TRBV20-1 with TRBJ2-7; D call uncertain. This sequence originates from a male donor with early-stage non-small cell lung cancer. Here the CDR3 DNA reads TGCAGTGCTAGAGGATCGGCCTACGAGCAGTACTTC. This gives the protein CSARGSAYEQYF.